This T cell receptor (beta chain) originates from a study of blood T cell repertoires in COVID-19. On the study more broadly: The United States, Italy and Spain provided the acute and convalescent COVID-19 samples.

From germline, CDR1 is KGHSH and CDR2 LQKENI. Trimming cost V 6 bases and J 2 bases, with 11 bases left between them. The CDR3 consists of 14 residues. The table lists this clone with a few counts. Here immunoSEQ multiplex PCR was the method, and the copy in TCRdb shows in-frame clones only, minus some. The sample lists 200,000 to 250,000 clones, approximately 88% occurring once. The age range of participants was about 18 to 90 years, with residence in about 25 US areas. Material: PBMCs or T cells enriched from blood (not recorded which). The origin of this receptor is a woman aged 25-40 years who had been exposed to COVID-19. This sequence joins TRBV18 and TRBJ2-1; D uncertain. The chain's CDR3 is CASSRNRAYNEQFF. The CDR3 DNA reads TGTGCCAGCTCCCGAAACCGGGCCTACAATGAGCAGTTCTTC.